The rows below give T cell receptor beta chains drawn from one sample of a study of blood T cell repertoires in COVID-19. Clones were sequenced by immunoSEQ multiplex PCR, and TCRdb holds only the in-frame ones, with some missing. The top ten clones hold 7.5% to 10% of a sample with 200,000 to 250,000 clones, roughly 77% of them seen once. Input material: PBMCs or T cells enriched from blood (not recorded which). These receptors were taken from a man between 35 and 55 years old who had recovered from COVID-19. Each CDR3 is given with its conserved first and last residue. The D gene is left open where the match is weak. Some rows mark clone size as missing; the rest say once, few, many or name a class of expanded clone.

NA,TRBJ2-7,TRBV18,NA,TGTGCCAGCTCACCTGAGAGGGAGAAGCAGTACTTC,CASSPEREKQYF
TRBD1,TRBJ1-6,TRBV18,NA,TGTGCCAGCTCAAGGGGGCAGGACAATTCACCCCTCCACTTT,CASSRGQDNSPLHF
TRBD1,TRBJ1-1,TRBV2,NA,TGTGCCAGTCGTGAGGGGGGACAGGGGGGCACTGAAGCTTTCTTT,CASREGGQGGTEAFF
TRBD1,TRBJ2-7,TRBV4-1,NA,TGCGCCAGCAGCCAAGATAGAAGGGGACAGACGCCCTACGAGCAGTACTTC,CASSQDRRGQTPYEQYF
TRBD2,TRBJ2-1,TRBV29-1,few,TGCAGCGTTGTAGCGGGGGACCAATACAATGAGCAGTTCTTC,CSVVAGDQYNEQFF
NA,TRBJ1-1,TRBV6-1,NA,TGTGCCAGCAGTGAACAGGGGCTTCTCACTGAAGCTTTCTTT,CASSEQGLLTEAFF
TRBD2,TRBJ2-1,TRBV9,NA,TGTGCCAGCAGCGTAGTCGGGACTAGCGCTAACAATGAGCAGTTCTTC,CASSVVGTSANNEQFF
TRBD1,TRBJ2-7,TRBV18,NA,TGTGCCAGCTCACCCATTGGGGGCAGGGGGCAAAGCTACGAGCAGTACTTC,CASSPIGGRGQSYEQYF
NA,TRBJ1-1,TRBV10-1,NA,TGCGCCAGCAGTCCCCAGGTGAACACTGAAGCTTTCTTT,CASSPQVNTEAFF
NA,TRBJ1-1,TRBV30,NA,TGTGCCTGGGCCAGGGGTTGGAACACTGAAGCTTTCTTT,CAWARGWNTEAFF
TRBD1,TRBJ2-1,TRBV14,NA,TGTGCCAGCAGCTCACAGGGGGTTACCTACAATGAGCAGTTCTTC,CASSSQGVTYNEQFF
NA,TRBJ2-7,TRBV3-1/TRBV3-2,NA,TGTGCCAGCAGCCAAGTGTCGAGCGAGCAGTACTTC,CASSQVSSEQYF
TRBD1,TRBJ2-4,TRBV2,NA,TGTGCCAGCAGCCAATACAGGGGAGCCAAAAACATTCAGTACTTC,CASSQYRGAKNIQYF
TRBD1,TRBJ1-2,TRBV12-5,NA,TGTGCTAGTGGTTGGGGACAGGGGATGCACTATGGCTACACCTTC,CASGWGQGMHYGYTF
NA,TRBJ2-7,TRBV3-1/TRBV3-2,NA,TGTGCCAGCAGCCAAGGTCGCGAGCAGTACTTC,CASSQGREQYF
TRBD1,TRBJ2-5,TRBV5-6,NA,TGTGCCAGCAGCTTGGGGAATGTGGGACAGGGGGAGACCCAGTACTTC,CASSLGNVGQGETQYF